One sample yielded the 27 T cell receptor beta chains listed below, sequenced in a study of T cells in Graves' hyperthyroidism and ophthalmopathy. Amplification of TCR beta CDR3 regions was performed using RNA transcripts as template. The TCR CDR3 first-round RT-PCR relied on the HTBI primer set. Via MiXCR, TCRdb re-called the multiplex PCR reads, giving one row per CDR3 protein. The profile covers 250,000 to 300,000 distinct CDR3 sequences, with approximately 15% appearing a single time and approximately 60% taken by the ten largest. Input material: blood. The receptors come from a woman in her sixties or seventies with Graves' ophthalmopathy.

Only a few counts were recorded for this clonotype. This chain uses TRBV7-9 with TRBJ2-2, with D maybe TRBD1 (6 bases). The CDR3 is made up of 13 amino acids. Looked up from germline, CDR1 is SEHNR and CDR2 is FQNEAQ (reference sequence). Trimming stripped 7 bases from V and 4 bases from J, with 10 bases between. This chain's CDR3 is CASTRGATGELFF. The CDR3 DNA follows: TGTGCCAGCACCAGGGGTGCCACCGGGGAGCTGTTTTTT.

This clonotype was counted many times. The V and J genes are TRBV4-3 and TRBJ2-5; maybe TRBD1 (5 bases). CDR3 size: 15 residues. Looked up from germline, CDR1 is LGHNA and CDR2 is YSLEER. Trimming pared 4 bases from V and 5 bases from J, leaving 17 bases between. As DNA, the CDR3 is TGCGCCAGCAGCCCAAGGTTAAGGGGCGATGAGACCCAGTACTTC. This sequence encodes CASSPRLRGDETQYF.

The chain has TRBV28 and TRBJ1-3; no clear D. There are 14 residues in the CDR3. V was pared by 6 bases and J by 0 bases, with 9 bases between. Per germline, CDR1 MDHEN and CDR2 SYDVKM. CDR3 nucleotides: TGTGCCAGCAGCGGACGGCCCTCTGGAAACACCATATATTTT. Translating it yields CASSGRPSGNTIYF.

Comments on this clonotype: This may be a read error: a much more frequent sequence differs by one nucleotide. The CDR3 here is CASSVGDRDFDDQFF. As DNA, the CDR3 is TGTGCCAGCAGCGTGGGGGACAGGGATTTCGATGACCAGTTCTTC. V gene TRBV7-9 combines with J gene TRBJ2-1; TRBD1 agrees at 9 bases. The CDR3 spans 15 residues. Germline CDR1 and CDR2: SEHNR and FQNEAQ (reference sequence).

Turning to this clonotype: The junction departs from the called germline gene at one end, perhaps through a read error. This rearrangement joins TRBV3-1 to TRBJ2-6, with D possibly matching TRBD1 (5 bases). The CDR3 sequence is 15 residues long. Germline CDR1 reads LGHDT; CDR2 reads YNNKEL (reference sequence). The CDR3 here is CANSLTGAGANVLTF. CDR3 DNA: TGTGCCAACAGCTTAACAGGAGCTGGGGCCAACGTCCTGACTTTC.

About this clonotype itself: A clone one base away is much larger, so this may be a read error. The chain carries TRBV6-1 and TRBJ2-1; 10 positions agree with TRBD1. This CDR3 has 15 amino acids. CDR1 is MNHNS, CDR2 SASEGT, per germline. Trimming removed 6 bases from V and 8 bases from J; junction bases left unmatched: 10. CDR3 nucleotides: TGTGCCAGCAGCTCCGGGACAGGGGATTACGATGAGCAGTTCTTC. Its protein is CASSSGTGDYDEQFF.

Of note for this clonotype: A much larger clone lies one base from this, so it may be a read error. The chain uses TRBV7-2 and TRBJ2-1, with 9 bases fitting TRBD2. This CDR3 comprises 15 residues. V trimming: 3 bases; J trimming: 8 bases; junction bases outside the gene matches: 8. Per germline, CDR1 SGHTA and CDR2 FQGNSA. CDR3 residues: CASSFGLASGDEQFF. CDR3 DNA: TGTGCCAGCAGCTTCGGACTAGCGAGCGGAGATGAGCAGTTCTTC.

The chain recombines TRBV19 with TRBJ2-3; a possible D gene is TRBD1 (6 bases). There are 14 residues in the CDR3. Germline V gene lookup returns CDR1 LNHDA and CDR2 SQIVND (reference sequence). V lost 4 bases to trimming and J lost 4 bases, with 12 bases between them. The CDR3: CASSTLQGADTQYF. The CDR3 DNA sequence: TGTGCCAGTAGTACTCTACAGGGAGCAGATACGCAGTATTTT.

Notes on this clonotype: A read error may produce the germline difference seen at one junction end. V usage is TRBV19 and J usage is TRBJ2-3; D is ambiguous. This CDR3 comprises 14 residues. CDR1 and CDR2 (germline): LNHDA, SQIVND (reference sequence). The CDR3 sequence is CAGSIESGVDTQYF. CDR3 in DNA: TGTGCCGGTAGTATAGAGTCAGGCGTTGATACGCAGTATTTT.

Many counts were recorded for this clonotype. CDR3 nucleotides: TGTGCCAGCAGTGGCAGAGGCTCCTACAATGAGCAGTTCTTC. Translating it yields CASSGRGSYNEQFF. This sequence joins TRBV6-1 and TRBJ2-1; D unclear. The germline V gene has CDR1 MNHNS and CDR2 SASEGT. This CDR3 comprises 14 residues. The V end was cut by 4 bases, the J end by 0 bases, with 7 bases between.

In its sample, this clonotype was seen many times. The rearrangement links TRBV12-3 or TRBV12-4 to TRBJ2-3; 7 bases line up with TRBD1. This CDR3 has 15 amino acids. The trim removed 4 bases at V and 6 bases at J, leaving 10 bases unmatched. The DNA of the CDR3 is TGTGCCAGCAGTTCGGGACAGTCCTCAGGTGATACGCAGTATTTT. Its protein product is CASSSGQSSGDTQYF.

In its sample, this clonotype was seen many times. The chain has TRBV29-1 and TRBJ2-1; 7 positions agree with TRBD1. This CDR3 region has 15 residues. The junction had 13 bases not matched to a gene; V was cut back by 7 bases and J by 4 bases. Per germline, CDR1 SQVTM and CDR2 ANQGSEA. As DNA, the CDR3 is TGCAGCGCCGGCCCTCCGGGACAGATTTACAATGAGCAGTTCTTC. Protein product: CSAGPPGQIYNEQFF.

Ten or more counts support this clonotype. V usage is TRBV30 and J usage is TRBJ1-2; no clear D. The germline CDR1 and CDR2 sequences are GTSNPN and SVGIG (reference sequence). V lost 3 bases, J lost 4 bases, and 9 bases lay in between. CDR3 length equals 12 residues. CDR3 coding DNA: TGTGCCTGGAGCCGAACCTTCTATGGCTACACCTTC. Protein: CAWSRTFYGYTF.

This clonotype appeared many times. J is TRBJ2-3 and V is TRBV2; D is unclear. The CDR3 is 14 residues long. Germline V lookup: CDR1 SNHLY, CDR2 FYNNEI. V lost 6 bases and J lost 2, with 12 bases in between. The CDR3 here is CASRAVGNTDTQYF. The CDR3 nucleotides read TGTGCCAGCAGAGCAGTAGGGAACACAGATACGCAGTATTTT.

The CDR3 is CASRERLNTGELFF. The CDR3, as DNA: TGTGCCAGCAGGGAGCGACTTAACACCGGGGAGCTGTTTTTT. The V call is TRBV27, the J call TRBJ2-2; unclear D gene. The CDR3 sequence is 14 residues long. Germline V gene data show CDR1 as MNHEY and CDR2 as SMNVEV (reference sequence). Trimming left V 6 bases short and J 2 bases short, with 10 bases between.

V usage is TRBV2 and J usage is TRBJ1-5; D perhaps matches TRBD1 (6 bases). CDR1 SNHLY and CDR2 FYNNEI come from the germline V gene. V lost 6 bases to trimming and J lost 5 bases, with 14 bases between them. The CDR3 is made up of 14 amino acids. CDR3 amino acids: CASRAGTIHQPQHF. The CDR3 DNA sequence: TGTGCCAGCAGGGCCGGGACAATTCATCAGCCCCAGCATTTT.

This clonotype was counted many times. The chain employs TRBV15 and TRBJ2-7; D is perhaps TRBD2 (6 bases). Trimming left V 0 bases short and J 5 bases short, with 17 bases between. The CDR3 loop spans 16 amino acids. Germline CDR1 LNHNV, CDR2 YYDKDF (reference sequence). DNA of the CDR3: TGTGCCACCAGCAGAGATAAGATAGCTCGGGGGAACGAGCAGTACTTC. Its protein product is CATSRDKIARGNEQYF.

This clonotype was recorded at least ten times. DNA for the CDR3: TGTGCCAGCACCGACGGCAGCGGGAGGGCCAGCCCAGATACGCAGTATTTT. Residues: CASTDGSGRASPDTQYF. J is TRBJ2-3 and V is TRBV6-2 or TRBV6-3; 10 positions agree with TRBD2. Per germline, CDR1 MNHEY and CDR2 SVGEGT. The ends lost 7 bases at V and 4 bases at J; junction bases unmatched: 14. The CDR3 contains 17 residues.

This clonotype was seen repeatedly, ten times or more. This chain uses TRBV28 with TRBJ1-1; 7 bases are shared with TRBD1. This CDR3 contains 12 residues. The V and J ends lost 6 bases and 8 bases, in that order; junction bases with no gene match: 6. CDR1 is MDHEN, CDR2 SYDVKM, per germline. The DNA of the CDR3 is TGTGCCAGCAGCAGGGGGTGGGGAGAAGCTTTCTTT. This codes for CASSRGWGEAFF.

This clonotype has just a few counts. The chain links TRBV5-1 to TRBJ1-1, with 11 nucleotides matching TRBD1. There are 17 residues in the CDR3. V lost 4 bases and J lost 1; bases outside the gene matches: 9. Germline CDR1 reads SGHRS; CDR2 reads YFSETQ. The CDR3 DNA is TGCGCCAGCAGCCCAGGACAGGGGGCTAGTCGGAACACTGAAGCTTTCTTT. Its translation: CASSPGQGASRNTEAFF.

This clonotype was detected ten times or more. The V call is TRBV7-3, the J call TRBJ2-3, with 8 nucleotides matching TRBD2. Germline V CDR1 and CDR2: SGHTA, FQGTGA. V gave up 1 base and J gave up 2 bases; unmatched junction bases: 5. This CDR3 comprises 16 residues. The CDR3 DNA follows: TGTGCCAGCAGCTTAAATTTAGCGGGGAACACAGATACGCAGTATTTT. Translated: CASSLNLAGNTDTQYF.

V and J are TRBV28 and TRBJ2-7, with unresolved D. The V end lost 4 bases, the J end lost 4 bases, and 20 bases lay between the germline ends. The CDR3 runs to 16 residues. From germline, CDR1 is MDHEN and CDR2 SYDVKM. CDR3 protein: CASSYGRNSRSYEQYF. CDR3 sequence (DNA): TGTGCCAGCAGTTATGGCCGGAACAGTCGGTCATACGAGCAGTACTTC.

This clonotype was counted ten times or more. The chain recombines TRBV2 with TRBJ2-7; D is perhaps TRBD1 or TRBD2 (5 bases each). The V gene's germline CDR1 is SNHLY and CDR2 FYNNEI. The germline V and J ends were trimmed by 4 bases and 3 bases, with 10 bases remaining between them. The CDR3 is 13 amino acids. The CDR3 coding sequence is TGTGCCAGCAGTGCACGGGGCATCTACGAGCAGTACTTC. Translating it yields CASSARGIYEQYF. The variable domain in full, completed from reference TRBV2 and TRBJ2-7, reads EPEVTQTPSHQVTQMGQEVILRCVPISNHLYFYWYRQILGQKVEFLVSFYNNEISEKSEIFDDQFSVERPDGSNFTLKIRSTKLEDSAMYFCASSARGIYEQYFGPGTRLTVT.

This clonotype was seen many times. The CDR3 nucleotides read TGTGCCAGCAGCTTTTACAGGGTTGCGGACACCGGGGAGCTGTTTTTT. Its protein is CASSFYRVADTGELFF. V usage is TRBV7-9 and J usage is TRBJ2-2, with a weak D call TRBD1 (6 bases). This CDR3 is built from 16 residues. V lost 3 bases and J lost 3, with 14 bases in between. The germline gives CDR1 SEHNR, CDR2 FQNEAQ (reference sequence). Full variable domain (rest looked up from reference TRBV7-9 and TRBJ2-2): DTGVSQNPRHKITKRGQNVTFRCDPISEHNRLYWYRQTLGQGPEFLTYFQNEAQLEKSRLLSDRFSAERPKGSFSTLEIQRTEQGDSAMYLCASSFYRVADTGELFFGEGSRLTVL.

This clonotype was observed a few times. The V and J genes are TRBV6-1 and TRBJ1-2, with D unresolved. Trimming cost V 2 bases and J 8 bases, with 12 bases left between them. Per the germline V gene, CDR1 is MNHNS and CDR2 is SASEGT. The CDR3 consists of 13 residues. The CDR3 DNA sequence: TGTGCCAGCAGTGAAAACACTCAAGGAGGCTACACCTTC. Residues: CASSENTQGGYTF.

The J gene is TRBJ2-7, the V gene TRBV20-1, with D possibly matching TRBD1 (5 bases). The CDR3 extends over 14 amino acids. The germline CDR1 and CDR2 sequences are DFQATT and SNEGSKA (reference sequence). The ends were cut back, 2 bases at V and 3 bases at J, with 14 bases in the middle. The CDR3 region is CSARNSDTYYEQYF. As DNA, the CDR3 is TGCAGTGCTAGAAATTCGGACACGTACTACGAGCAGTACTTC.

This clonotype showed up many times. A junction end diverges from the germline sequence, so it may reflect a read error. This chain uses TRBV13 with TRBJ1-5; no clear D. The length of the CDR3 is 12 residues. The germline V gene encodes CDR1 PRHDT and CDR2 FYEKMQ (reference sequence). CDR3 protein: CASSLGKAPQHF. The CDR3 DNA is TGTGCCAGCAGCCTAGGGAAGGCGCCCCAGCATTTT.